This TCR beta chain appears in the sequencing data of a study of spatial heterogeneity in lung cancer. Overall study findings and caveats: One measure, the expanded intratumoral alpha and beta TCR count, tracked tumor mutation counts. Alpha chain coverage of tumor T cells was estimated at about 7%, and beta chain coverage at about 13%.

The CDR3 loop spans 17 amino acids. The germline V gene has CDR1 LNHDA and CDR2 SQIVND (reference sequence). The V and J ends lost 8 bases and 0 bases, in that order; junction bases with no gene match: 9. The time point was: sample taken at primary tumor resection. In regard to this clonotype: Its antigen remains unidentified.

TCRdb re-called the 5' RACE reads with MiXCR, one entry per CDR3 protein. The sample shows more than 8,000 distinct CDR3 sequences, approximately 12% of them seen only once. The chain recombines TRBV19 with TRBJ2-1; 11 bases align to TRBD2. Material: lung tumor tissue, obtained at surgery. This sequence originates from a female donor with early-stage non-small cell lung cancer. This CDR3 reads CASRRLAGGRSYNEQFF. The CDR3 coding sequence is TGTGCCAGTCGTAGGCTAGCGGGGGGTCGCTCCTACAATGAGCAGTTCTTC.